Presented here are 13 T cell receptor beta chains from one specimen sequenced in a study of shared clonotypes between healthy human individuals. Profiling relied on immunoSEQ multiplex PCR, and the TCRdb table lists in-frame clones only, not all of them. This sample has approximately 1.4 million clones, with approximately 98% found just once. Sequenced sample: naive CD4+ T cells sorted from blood. Regarding subset: CD45RA+ positively selected. The source is a young man in good health.

V is TRBV5-1 and J is TRBJ2-2; D unresolved. Germline V gene data show CDR1 as SGHRS and CDR2 as YFSETQ. The CDR3 consists of 13 residues. Trimming cost V 5 bases and J 0 bases, with 5 bases left between them. CDR3 bases: TGCGCCAGCAGGGTACCGAACACCGGGGAGCTGTTTTTT. This gives the protein CASRVPNTGELFF.

The chain combines TRBV19 with TRBJ1-5; D ambiguous. CDR1 LNHDA and CDR2 SQIVND come from the germline V gene (reference sequence). The V gene lost 3 bases and the J gene lost 0 bases, with 12 bases spanning the gap. The CDR3 consists of 16 residues. The chain's CDR3 is CASSIRWRVSNQPQHF. Written as DNA, the CDR3 is TGTGCCAGTAGTATCCGGTGGCGGGTTAGCAATCAGCCCCAGCATTTT.

V and J are TRBV9 and TRBJ2-5; the D gene is possibly TRBD1 (6 bases). Germline V gene sequence: CDR1 SGDLS, CDR2 YYNGEE. V was shortened by 0 bases and J by 5 bases, with 14 bases between the two germline ends. The CDR3 length is 15 residues. The CDR3 DNA is TGTGCCAGCAGCGTAGGGCTGGGGGCAGGGGAGACCCAGTACTTC. Residues: CASSVGLGAGETQYF.

The chain recombines TRBV15 with TRBJ1-2; D possibly corresponds to TRBD1 (5 bases). Per the germline V gene, CDR1 is LNHNV and CDR2 is YYDKDF (reference sequence). The V end lost 3 bases, the J end lost 5 bases, and 13 bases lay between the germline ends. The CDR3 is 14 amino acids. CDR3 coding DNA: TGTGCCACCAGCAGGCGACAAGGGGAGTATGGCTACACCTTC. This codes for CATSRRQGEYGYTF.

The chain links TRBV7-9 to TRBJ1-1; 7 bases agree with TRBD1. Germline values: CDR1 SEHNR, CDR2 FQNEAQ (reference sequence). J gave up 5 bases and V 5 bases, and 11 bases lay outside the gene matches. The CDR3 length is 15 residues. In nucleotides, the CDR3 is TGTGCCAGCAGCGGTGGGAGGGGGCACGAAACTGAAGCTTTCTTT. Protein: CASSGGRGHETEAFF. Looking up the rest from reference TRBV7-9 and TRBJ1-1 gives the full variable domain: DTGVSQNPRHKITKRGQNVTFRCDPISEHNRLYWYRQTLGQGPEFLTYFQNEAQLEKSRLLSDRFSAERPKGSFSTLEIQRTEQGDSAMYLCASSGGRGHETEAFFGQGTRLTVV.

CDR3 sequence: CASSLSGQGYTGELFF. DNA of the CDR3: TGTGCCAGCAGTTTATCGGGACAGGGGTACACCGGGGAGCTGTTTTTT. The rearrangement uses TRBV28 and TRBJ2-2; 10 bases line up with TRBD1. V gave up 1 base and J gave up 3 bases; unmatched junction bases: 2. The CDR3 length is 16 residues. CDR1 is MDHEN, CDR2 SYDVKM, per germline.

The chain employs TRBV7-2 and TRBJ2-5; 7 bases line up with TRBD2. V was pared by 3 bases and J by 0 bases, with 4 bases of the junction left unmatched. Germline loops: CDR1 SGHTA, CDR2 FQGNSA. This CDR3 region has 15 residues. CDR3 DNA: TGTGCCAGCAGCTTCAGCGGGATAAACCAAGAGACCCAGTACTTC. This sequence encodes CASSFSGINQETQYF.

The J gene is TRBJ2-5, the V gene TRBV10-1; TRBD1 matches 7 bases. CDR1 is WNHNN and CDR2 is SYGVQD in the germline V gene (reference sequence). V lost 4 bases and J lost 7; bases outside the gene matches: 9. The CDR3 length is 14 residues. CDR3 protein: CASSGDSHSGTQYF. The CDR3 bases are TGCGCCAGCAGTGGGGACAGCCACTCTGGGACCCAGTACTTC.

The chain combines TRBV5-1 with TRBJ2-7, with D perhaps matching TRBD1 (6 bases). Germline loops: CDR1 SGHRS, CDR2 YFSETQ. The CDR3 has 14 residues. Between the trimmed V and J ends, which lost 2 bases and 4 bases, there was a span of 13 bases. CDR3 sequence reads: CASSFIRGGYEQYF. CDR3 coding DNA: TGCGCCAGCAGCTTTATCAGGGGTGGGTACGAGCAGTACTTC.

CDR3 coding DNA: TGTGCCAGCAGTTCGGACGGAGGACACTATGGCTACACCTTC. Its protein is CASSSDGGHYGYTF. V and J are TRBV6-5 and TRBJ1-2; unclear D gene. From germline, CDR1 is MNHEY and CDR2 SVGAGI. The CDR3 runs 14 residues. Trimming cost V 4 bases and J 3 bases, with 12 bases left between them.

This clone was seen a single time. V usage is TRBV5-1 and J usage is TRBJ1-2, with a possible D match to TRBD1 (5 bases). The CDR3 is 12 amino acids. From germline, CDR1 is SGHRS and CDR2 YFSETQ. V was clipped by 5 bases and J by 7 bases, with 12 bases between them. The CDR3 loop reads CASRGDLAGYTF. The CDR3 coding sequence is TGCGCCAGCAGGGGGGATTTAGCTGGCTACACCTTC.

CDR3 protein: CASSRYSGGLGEQFF. The CDR3 nucleotides read TGTGCCAGCAGCCGCTATAGCGGGGGCTTGGGTGAGCAGTTCTTC. The genes are TRBV6-4 and TRBJ2-1, with TRBD2 matching 9 bases. CDR3 size: 15 residues. V lost 6 bases to trimming and J lost 9 bases; unmatched junction nucleotides: 12. In germline, CDR1 is MRHNA, CDR2 SNTAGT.

The chain is built from TRBV14 and TRBJ2-2; perhaps D is TRBD1 or TRBD2 (5 bases each). Germline V gene sequence: CDR1 SGHDN, CDR2 FVKESK. There are 16 residues in the CDR3. The V gene lost 3 bases and the J gene lost 4 bases, with 15 bases spanning the gap. The DNA for the CDR3 is TGTGCCAGCAGCCAGGGACCGGGGAGACTCACCGGGGAGCTGTTTTTT. It translates to CASSQGPGRLTGELFF.